The clone carrying this T cell receptor beta chain was recorded a few times. What it binds is unknown. The data were obtained in a study of T cells after yellow fever vaccination. TCRdb ran MiXCR on the 5' RACE reads and lists one entry per CDR3 protein. The table includes hundreds of thousands of distinct CDR3 sequences, about 13% detected once. General observations from the study: Most primary-vaccination clones reappeared after the booster (around 95% CD4, about 87% CD8).

Germline-derived CDR1 and CDR2 are DFQATT and SNEGSKA (reference sequence). V lost 0 bases and J lost 6; bases outside the gene matches: 6. The CDR3 extends over 14 amino acids. This chain joins TRBV20-1 and TRBJ2-3; the match to TRBD2 covers 7 bases. The source was PBMCs, collected on the day of the yellow fever booster vaccination. This clonotype was obtained from a young man who received the YFV17D yellow fever vaccine. CDR3 DNA: TGCAGTGCTAGAGATGAGCGGGATTGGGATACGCAGTATTTT. Its protein is CSARDERDWDTQYF.